Here is one TCR beta chain with its context. Its specificity is unknown. The entry originates in a study of post-analysis software for immune sequencing data. Study-level findings and limits: Controls had lower frequencies than patients of 4 or 5 TRBV segments, which included TRBV5-6, TRBV5-1 and TRBV20-1. Diversity measured as normalized Chao1 was significantly lower in multiple sclerosis patients than in controls.

Each TCR beta cDNA library carried unique molecular identifiers. TCRdb re-derived calls from the PCR reads in MiXCR, one entry per CDR3 protein. The data show approximately 690,000 distinct CDR3 sequences, with approximately 59% seen just once and about 11% held by the top ten. CDR3 length equals 14 residues. Germline trimming cut 3 bases from V and 5 bases from J; bases unmatched to any gene: 8. Germline V gene sequence: CDR1 SGDLS, CDR2 YYNGEE. The receptor's source is a girl aged 2-10 years with multiple sclerosis. Sequencing was performed on blood. This chain uses TRBV9 with TRBJ2-7, with TRBD2 matching 7 bases. The CDR3 region is CASSGAGSRDEQYF. The CDR3 region has the DNA TGTGCCAGCAGCGGAGCGGGATCCAGGGACGAGCAGTACTTC.